This T cell receptor beta chain was sequenced in a study of blood T cells in healthy people across ages. Study conclusions and caveats: Samples with more naive T cells showed higher observed beta diversity.

A minimum of 5 micrograms of total RNA was extracted per sample. This clonotype has just a few counts. Its antigen is unknown. Through a sample-barcoded 5' primer and a J-beta primer mix, a second PCR was run for roughly 7 to 11 cycles. MiXCR was run by TCRdb on the 5' RACE reads, yielding one entry per CDR3 protein. The profile covers about 640,000 distinct CDR3 sequences, with around 41% appearing a single time and 30% taken by the ten largest. The receptor was derived from an elderly man in good health. Sequenced input: blood.

The CDR3, as DNA: TGCAGTGCTAGTATGGCTAGCGGGGGGATTCATGAGCAGTTCTTC. Translation gives CSASMASGGIHEQFF. The chain joins TRBV20-1 to TRBJ2-1, with TRBD2 matching 11 bases. The junction had 9 bases not matched to a gene; V was cut back by 3 bases and J by 8 bases. The CDR3 sequence is 15 residues long. Per germline, CDR1 DFQATT and CDR2 SNEGSKA (reference sequence).